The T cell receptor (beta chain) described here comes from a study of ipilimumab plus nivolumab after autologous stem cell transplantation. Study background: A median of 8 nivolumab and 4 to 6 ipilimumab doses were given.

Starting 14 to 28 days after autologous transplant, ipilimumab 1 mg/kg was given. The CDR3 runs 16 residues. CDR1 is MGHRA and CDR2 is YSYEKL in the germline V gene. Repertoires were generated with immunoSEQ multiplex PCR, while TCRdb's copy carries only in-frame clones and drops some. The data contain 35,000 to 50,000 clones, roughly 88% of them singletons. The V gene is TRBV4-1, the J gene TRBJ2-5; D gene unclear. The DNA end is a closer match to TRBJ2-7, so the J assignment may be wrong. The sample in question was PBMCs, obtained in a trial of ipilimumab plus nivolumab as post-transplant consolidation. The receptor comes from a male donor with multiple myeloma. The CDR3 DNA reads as TGCGCCAGCAGCCAAGTTCCCGGCCCCTTCTCCTACGAGCAGTACTTC. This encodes CASSQVPGPFSYEQYF.